The entry below gives a single T cell receptor beta chain sequence along with its context. This sample stems from a study of blood T cell repertoires in COVID-19. Study-wide background: There were acute and convalescent COVID-19 samples, and they came from the United States, Italy and Spain. From T cells, B-cell-depleted T cells, or PBMCs came the material, which was cDNA or gDNA.

Germline V lookup: CDR1 KGHSH, CDR2 LQKENI. This CDR3 contains 14 residues. Trimming at V came to 4 bases and at J to 5 bases, leaving 6 bases not matched to a gene. Original handling: Scientists estimated how many nucleated cells there were by amplifying reference gene primers. Data came from immunoSEQ multiplex PCR; TCRdb stores just in-frame clones and leaves some out. V, J and clone size were drawn from that table, and D and trimming were deduced from the DNA. The sample includes about 120,000 clones, over 65% seen only once; the top ten take under 0.95%. The clonotype originates from a human donor with acute or convalescent COVID-19. The donor label of this sample is uncertain. The chain couples TRBV18 to TRBJ2-5; the match to TRBD1 covers 8 bases. The sequenced sample consisted of peripheral blood. The CDR3 loop reads CASSQGQGSETQYF. For the CDR3, the DNA is TGTGCCAGCTCACAAGGACAGGGTTCCGAGACCCAGTACTTC.